This entry describes one TCR beta chain. Its antigen has not been determined. No base quality information exists; no much larger clone differs at one position. This specimen comes from a study of blood T cell repertoires in COVID-19 (dated by TCRdb to 2018 to 2021). In terms of the full investigation: The collaborator samples originated in the United States, Italy and Spain and spanned the acute and convalescent phases of COVID-19. The prospective study material was composed of cDNA or gDNA derived from T cells, B-cell-depleted T cells, or PBMCs. Subjects who had been exposed to COVID-19, were actively infected with it, or had recovered from it provided the deeply sampled blood TCRbeta repertoires that made up the dataset. The repertoires were released in a freely available public database intended as a resource for research on the immune response to SARS-CoV-2. The samples were drawn from two sources: the first 160 participants of the ongoing ImmuneRACE study, and fewer than 1,500 subjects contributed by 6 global collaborators. Sample metadata almost always included a de-identified subject ID, COVID-19 status, age in years and sex. HLA class I and class II types, where available, came from metadata supplied by the sample provider rather than from assay-based typing.

TCRbeta CDR3 regions were amplified from genomic DNA by means of the immunoSEQ Assay, a bias-controlled multiplex PCR. The study's processing was this. Nucleated cell counts per sample were estimated from amplification of reference gene primers within the assay. To quantify the absolute abundance of each unique TCRbeta CDR3 rearrangement, sequence reads were collapsed and filtered. For each sample, productive Simpson clonality was calculated by taking the square root of Simpson's diversity index across productive rearrangements. TCRdb retrieved this table from immuneACCESS and kept in-frame rearrangements only. Not all clones are present; in checked studies, unresolved V genes account for under half, and no reason is known for the remainder. The V and J calls and clone size were taken over from that table, and D and trimming were inferred from the DNA. This sample gives some 120,000 clones in total; about 74% of them show up just once. Roughly 8.6% of the sample is taken by the ten largest.

What the research found in general, with its limitations: The amount of clinical and demographic metadata varied by source and participant and was provided uncurated.

Reading from cysteine to phenylalanine, the CDR3 counts 15 amino acids. The DNA shown is the 45-base CDR3, in frame from base 1. In the germline V gene (reference sequence), CDR1 corresponds to DFQATT and CDR2 to SNEGSKA. At the junction V is shortened by 3 bases and J by 1 base, with 16 bases in between. The collaborating institutions used their own protocols to collect whole blood in K2EDTA tubes. Collaborator samples were shipped for TCRbeta analysis as frozen whole blood, isolated PBMCs, or DNA extracted from either sample type. The sequenced sample was peripheral blood. The chain was built from TRBV20-1 and TRBJ2-7; the D gene is not confidently resolved. The origin of this receptor is a human donor in a cohort sampled during active COVID-19. The DNA sequence is as follows: TGCAGTGCTAGTTGGCTTAACGAACTATCCTACGAGCAGTACTTC. Its protein is CSASWLNELSYEQYF.